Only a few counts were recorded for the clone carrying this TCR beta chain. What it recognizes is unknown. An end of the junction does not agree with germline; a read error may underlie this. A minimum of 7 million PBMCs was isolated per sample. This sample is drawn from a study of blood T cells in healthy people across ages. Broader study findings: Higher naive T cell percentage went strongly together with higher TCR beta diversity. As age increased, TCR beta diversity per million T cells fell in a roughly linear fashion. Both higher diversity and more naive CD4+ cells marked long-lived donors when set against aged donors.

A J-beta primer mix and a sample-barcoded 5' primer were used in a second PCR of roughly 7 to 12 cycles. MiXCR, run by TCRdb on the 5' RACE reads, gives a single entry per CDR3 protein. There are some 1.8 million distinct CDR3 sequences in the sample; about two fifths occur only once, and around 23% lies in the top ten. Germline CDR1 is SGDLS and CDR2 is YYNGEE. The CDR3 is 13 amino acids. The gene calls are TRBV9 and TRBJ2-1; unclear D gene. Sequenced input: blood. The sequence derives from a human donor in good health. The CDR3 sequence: CASSATNYNEQLF. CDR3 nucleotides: TGTGCCAGCAGCGCTACTAACTACAATGAGCAGCTCTTC.